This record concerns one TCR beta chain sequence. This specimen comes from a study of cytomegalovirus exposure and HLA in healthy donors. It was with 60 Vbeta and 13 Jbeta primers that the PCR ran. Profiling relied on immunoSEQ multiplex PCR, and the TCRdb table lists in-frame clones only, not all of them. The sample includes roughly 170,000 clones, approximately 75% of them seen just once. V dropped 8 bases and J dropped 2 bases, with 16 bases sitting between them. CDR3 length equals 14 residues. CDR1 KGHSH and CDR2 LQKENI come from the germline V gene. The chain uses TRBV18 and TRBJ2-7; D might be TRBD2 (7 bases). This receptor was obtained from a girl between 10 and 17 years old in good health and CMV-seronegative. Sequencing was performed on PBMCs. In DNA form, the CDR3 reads TGTGCCAGCGACCCACAGGGAGGGACCTACGAGCAGTACTTC. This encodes CASDPQGGTYEQYF.